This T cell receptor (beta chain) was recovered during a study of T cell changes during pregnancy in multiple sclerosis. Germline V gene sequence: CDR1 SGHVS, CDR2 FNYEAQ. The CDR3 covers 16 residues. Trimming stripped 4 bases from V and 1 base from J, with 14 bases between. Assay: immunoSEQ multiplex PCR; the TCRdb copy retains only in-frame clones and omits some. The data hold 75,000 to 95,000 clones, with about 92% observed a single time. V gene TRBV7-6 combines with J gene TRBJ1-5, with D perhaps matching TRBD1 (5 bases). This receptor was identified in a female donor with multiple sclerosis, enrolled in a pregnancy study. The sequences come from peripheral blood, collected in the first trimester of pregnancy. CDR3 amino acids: CASSSSPPGSNQPQHF. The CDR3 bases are TGTGCCAGCAGCTCCTCACCGCCAGGGAGCAATCAGCCCCAGCATTTT.